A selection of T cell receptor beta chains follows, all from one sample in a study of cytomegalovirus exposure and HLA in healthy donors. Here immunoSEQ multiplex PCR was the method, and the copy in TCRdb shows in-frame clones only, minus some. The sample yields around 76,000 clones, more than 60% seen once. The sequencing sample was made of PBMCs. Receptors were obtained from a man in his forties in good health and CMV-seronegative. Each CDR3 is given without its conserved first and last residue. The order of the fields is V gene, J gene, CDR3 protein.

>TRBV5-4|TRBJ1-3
ASKPHGASGNTIY
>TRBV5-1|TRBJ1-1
ASSLAGGREAF
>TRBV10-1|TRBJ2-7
ASGQGYEQY
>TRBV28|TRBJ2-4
ASSWTGLLAKNSQY
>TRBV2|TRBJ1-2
ASSEETGPYGYT
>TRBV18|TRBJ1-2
ASSPPGDRDGYT
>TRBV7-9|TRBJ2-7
ASRPVQDLRYEQY
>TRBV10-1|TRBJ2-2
ASGAQTGELF
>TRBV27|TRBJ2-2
ASSLRQGTSGSTGELF
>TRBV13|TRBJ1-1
ASSSRQGKVFTEAF
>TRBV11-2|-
ASSSTSGRPSYEQY
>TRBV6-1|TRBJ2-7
ATSSGGSDREQY
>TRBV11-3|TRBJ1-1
ASSSGTGGDPEAF
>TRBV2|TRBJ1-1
ASNPSTVNTEAF
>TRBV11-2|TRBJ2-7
ASSSSSGVSYEQY
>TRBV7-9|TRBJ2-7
ASSPWESREQY
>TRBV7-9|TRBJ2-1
ASSLARQTGYNEQF
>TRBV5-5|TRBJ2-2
ASSLPGRDTGELF
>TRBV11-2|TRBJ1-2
ASSLEAHRGNYGYT
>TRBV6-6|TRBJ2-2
ANRGDRESGELF
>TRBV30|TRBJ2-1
AWSVRLAGVEQF
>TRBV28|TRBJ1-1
ASSLGGRGTEAF
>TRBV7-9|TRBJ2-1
ASSSRTSEKYNEQF
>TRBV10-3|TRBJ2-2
AISGTGGLNTGELF
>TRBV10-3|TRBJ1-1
AIKAGGVNTEAF
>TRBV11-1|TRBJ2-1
ASSSPGLYNEQF
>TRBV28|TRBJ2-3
ASSLAGGSTDTQY
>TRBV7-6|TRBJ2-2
ASSFGTDTGELF
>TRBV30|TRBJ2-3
AWSRLAGGDTQY
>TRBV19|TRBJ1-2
ASSFNRGGYT
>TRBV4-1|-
ASSQERASGATYEQY
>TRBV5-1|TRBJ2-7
ASSLRLTDYEQY
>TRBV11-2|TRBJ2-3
ASSFSVGGEGTDTQY
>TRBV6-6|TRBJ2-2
ASSNGRAGELF
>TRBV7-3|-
ASSQTPSGGHEQY
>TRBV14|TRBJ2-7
ASSQHGAGEQY
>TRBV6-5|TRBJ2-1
ASSYSQGAYEQF
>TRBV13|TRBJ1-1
ASSFPSGATEAF
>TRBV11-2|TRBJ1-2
ASSLGFARGYT
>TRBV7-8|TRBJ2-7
ASSLGAYYSSYEQY
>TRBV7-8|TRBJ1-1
ASSLEAGETEAF
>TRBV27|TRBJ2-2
ASIQTNTGELF
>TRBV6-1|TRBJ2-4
ASNDASGRAKNIQY
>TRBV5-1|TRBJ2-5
ASSFPGQETQY
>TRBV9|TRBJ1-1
ASSVGQGNSEAF
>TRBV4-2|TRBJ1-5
ASSQKQGEGGNQPQH
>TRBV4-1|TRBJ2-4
ASSLAGRKNIQY
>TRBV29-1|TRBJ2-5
SLRTSTIGAQY
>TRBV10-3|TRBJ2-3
AITGGMTDTQY
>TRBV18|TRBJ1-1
ASSRAGQNTEAF
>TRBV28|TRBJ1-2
ASSSEGPPNYGYT
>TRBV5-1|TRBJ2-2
ASSPGPSGELF
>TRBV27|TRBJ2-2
ASSFRDTNTGELL